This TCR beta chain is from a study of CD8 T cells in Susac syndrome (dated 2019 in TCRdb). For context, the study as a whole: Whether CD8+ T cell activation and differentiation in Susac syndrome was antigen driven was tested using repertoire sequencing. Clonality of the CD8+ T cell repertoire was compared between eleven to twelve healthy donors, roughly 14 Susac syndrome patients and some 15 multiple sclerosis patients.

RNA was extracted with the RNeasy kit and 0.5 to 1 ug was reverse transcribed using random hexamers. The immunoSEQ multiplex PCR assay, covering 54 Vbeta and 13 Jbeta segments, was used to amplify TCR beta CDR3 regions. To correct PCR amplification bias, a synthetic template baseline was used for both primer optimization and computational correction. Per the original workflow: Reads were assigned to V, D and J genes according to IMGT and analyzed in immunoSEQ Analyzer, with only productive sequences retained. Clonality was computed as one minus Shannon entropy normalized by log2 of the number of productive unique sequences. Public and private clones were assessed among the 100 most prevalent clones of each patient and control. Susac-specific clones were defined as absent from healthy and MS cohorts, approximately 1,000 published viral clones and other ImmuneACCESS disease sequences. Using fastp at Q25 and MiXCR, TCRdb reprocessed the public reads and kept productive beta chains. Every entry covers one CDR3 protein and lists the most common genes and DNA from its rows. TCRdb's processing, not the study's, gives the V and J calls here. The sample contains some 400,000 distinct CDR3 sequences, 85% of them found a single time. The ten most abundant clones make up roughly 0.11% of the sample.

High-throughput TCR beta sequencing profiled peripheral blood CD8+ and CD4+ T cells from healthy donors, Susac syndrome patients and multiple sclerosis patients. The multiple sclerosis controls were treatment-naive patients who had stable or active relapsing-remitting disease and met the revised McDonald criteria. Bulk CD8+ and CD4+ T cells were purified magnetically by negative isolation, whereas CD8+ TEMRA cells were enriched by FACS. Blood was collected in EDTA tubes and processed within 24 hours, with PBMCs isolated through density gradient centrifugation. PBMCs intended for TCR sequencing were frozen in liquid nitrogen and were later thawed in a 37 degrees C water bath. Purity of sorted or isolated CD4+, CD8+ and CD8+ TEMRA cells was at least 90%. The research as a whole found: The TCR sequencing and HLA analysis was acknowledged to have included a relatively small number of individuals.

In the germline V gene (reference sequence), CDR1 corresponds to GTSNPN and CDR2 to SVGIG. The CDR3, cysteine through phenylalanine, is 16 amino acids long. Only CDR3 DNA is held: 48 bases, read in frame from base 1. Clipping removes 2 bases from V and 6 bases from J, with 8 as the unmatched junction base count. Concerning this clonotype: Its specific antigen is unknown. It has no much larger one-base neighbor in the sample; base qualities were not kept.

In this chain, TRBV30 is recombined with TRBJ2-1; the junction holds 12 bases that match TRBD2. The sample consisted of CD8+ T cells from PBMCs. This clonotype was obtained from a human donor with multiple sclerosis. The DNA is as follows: TGTGCCTGGAGTCTCGGACTAGCGGGGCCCTTCAATGAGCAGTTCTTC. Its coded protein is CAWSLGLAGPFNEQFF.